This entry is about one T cell receptor (beta chain). The protocol was immunoSEQ multiplex PCR, while the TCRdb copy is restricted to in-frame clones and leaves out a portion. The repertoire holds 200,000 to 300,000 clones, with 70% to 90% as singletons. This sample was included in a study of blood T cell repertoires in COVID-19. Germline values: CDR1 SNHLY, CDR2 FYNNEI. This CDR3 has 13 residues. V was clipped by 2 bases and J by 4 bases, with 6 bases between them. This sequence originates from a woman aged 30 to 39 who had recovered from COVID-19. The V call is TRBV2, the J call TRBJ1-5; D not certain. The sequenced sample was peripheral blood. The DNA of the CDR3 is TGTGCCAGCAGTGAACTGAGTAATCAGCCCCAGCATTTT. Residues: CASSELSNQPQHF. The whole variable domain, filled in from reference TRBV2 and TRBJ1-5, reads EPEVTQTPSHQVTQMGQEVILRCVPISNHLYFYWYRQILGQKVEFLVSFYNNEISEKSEIFDDQFSVERPDGSNFTLKIRSTKLEDSAMYFCASSELSNQPQHFGDGTRLSIL.